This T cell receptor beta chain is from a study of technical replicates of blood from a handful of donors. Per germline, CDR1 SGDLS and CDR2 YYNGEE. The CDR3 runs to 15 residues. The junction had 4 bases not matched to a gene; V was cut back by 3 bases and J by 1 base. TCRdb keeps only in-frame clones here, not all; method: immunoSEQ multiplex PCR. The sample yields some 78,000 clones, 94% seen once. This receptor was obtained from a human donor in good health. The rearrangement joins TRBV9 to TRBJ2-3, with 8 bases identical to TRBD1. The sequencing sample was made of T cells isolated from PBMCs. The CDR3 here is CASSESGQGTDTQYF. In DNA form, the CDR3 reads TGTGCCAGCAGCGAATCGGGACAGGGCACAGATACGCAGTATTTT.